A selection of T cell receptor beta chains follows, all from one sample in a study of T cell changes during pregnancy in multiple sclerosis. Some clones are missing from TCRdb's copy, which holds only in-frame ones; the method was immunoSEQ multiplex PCR. The sample holds approximately 74,000 clones, about nine tenths seen once. Sample: peripheral blood, taken before pregnancy. The receptors were sampled from a female donor with multiple sclerosis, enrolled in a pregnancy study. The CDR3 runs from the conserved cysteine through the conserved F or W. The D gene is left open where the match is weak. Clone size is shown for a subset of rows, as once, few, many or a class of expanded clone.

J: TRBJ1-1
V: TRBV30
size: few
D: .
DNA: TGTGCCTGGAGTGCAGGGCGACTTATGAACACTGAAGCTTTCTTT
CDR3: CAWSAGRLMNTEAFF

J: TRBJ2-1
V: TRBV19
size: .
D: TRBD1
DNA: TGTGCCAGTAGTACGGGACAGCAACTCTCCTACAATGAGCAGTTCTTC
CDR3: CASSTGQQLSYNEQFF

J: TRBJ2-5
V: TRBV5-8
size: .
D: TRBD1
DNA: TGTGCCAGCAGCCATTCCGGACAGGGGTTAGAGACCCAGTACTTC
CDR3: CASSHSGQGLETQYF

J: TRBJ2-2
V: TRBV11-2
size: .
D: .
DNA: TGTGCCAGCAGCTTAGCTATCTCTAGCGCGTTGGTCGGGGAGCTGTTTTTT
CDR3: CASSLAISSALVGELFF

J: TRBJ1-2
V: TRBV7-9
size: .
D: .
DNA: TGTGCCAGCACCTTGGGAACAGGGACCCTCTATGGCTACACCTTC
CDR3: CASTLGTGTLYGYTF

J: TRBJ2-3
V: TRBV9
size: .
D: TRBD2
DNA: TGTGCCAGCAGCAGAGCGGGGGAGTCGTCAGATACGCAGTATTTT
CDR3: CASSRAGESSDTQYF

J: TRBJ2-2
V: TRBV9
size: .
D: .
DNA: TGTGCCAGCAGCGTAGTATTTGGAGTTTTAAACACCGGGGAGCTGTTTTTT
CDR3: CASSVVFGVLNTGELFF

J: TRBJ1-2
V: TRBV6-1
size: .
D: .
DNA: TGTGCCAGCACCGGTTGGGAGCTTATTTATGGCTACACCTTC
CDR3: CASTGWELIYGYTF

J: TRBJ1-1
V: TRBV27
size: .
D: .
DNA: TGTGCCAGCAGTTTATCCCTTTCGACTGAAGCTTTCTTT
CDR3: CASSLSLSTEAFF

J: TRBJ1-3
V: TRBV11-2
size: .
D: .
DNA: TGTGCCAGCAGCTCCCAGGGAAACACCATATATTTT
CDR3: CASSSQGNTIYF

J: TRBJ2-7
V: TRBV9
size: .
D: .
DNA: TGTGCCAGCAGCGTAGGTAACGGTAACTACGAGCAGTACTTC
CDR3: CASSVGNGNYEQYF

J: TRBJ1-6
V: TRBV7-2
size: .
D: TRBD1
DNA: TGTGCCAGCAGCTTAGTTTCCTCGGACAGGACCTATAATTCACCCCTCCACTTT
CDR3: CASSLVSSDRTYNSPLHF

J: TRBJ2-1
V: TRBV5-8
size: .
D: .
DNA: TGTGCCAGCAGGTACTCTATGGAGGCGTTGCGGTTCTTC
CDR3: CASRYSMEALRFF

J: TRBJ2-3
V: TRBV12-5
size: .
D: TRBD2
DNA: TGTGCTAGTGGTTTTATACTAGCGGGGGGGTTTAGCACAGATACGCAGTATTTT
CDR3: CASGFILAGGFSTDTQYF

J: TRBJ2-7
V: TRBV5-4
size: .
D: TRBD1
DNA: TGTGCCAGCAGCTTGGGGACAGGGGGCTACGAGCAGTACTTC
CDR3: CASSLGTGGYEQYF

J: TRBJ2-7
V: TRBV19
size: once
D: .
DNA: TGTGCCAGTAGTATTAGGGGTGTGCCGTCCAGGGGAGGGTTGTACGAGCAGTACTTC
CDR3: CASSIRGVPSRGGLYEQYF

J: TRBJ1-1
V: TRBV13
size: .
D: TRBD1
DNA: TGTGCCAGCAGCTTATTGTACCGGGACAGAGAAGCTTTCTTT
CDR3: CASSLLYRDREAFF

J: TRBJ2-6
V: TRBV5-1
size: .
D: .
DNA: TGCGCCAGCAGTCAACGTCGGAGTCCTGGGGCCAACGTCCTGACTTTC
CDR3: CASSQRRSPGANVLTF

J: TRBJ2-3
V: TRBV7-2
size: .
D: .
DNA: TGTGCCAGCAGCTTATACCCCTGGACAGATGGAGATACGCAGTATTTT
CDR3: CASSLYPWTDGDTQYF

J: TRBJ1-6
V: TRBV6-5
size: .
D: .
DNA: TGTGCCAGCAGTTCCCAGAGGAATTCACCCCTCCACTTT
CDR3: CASSSQRNSPLHF

J: TRBJ2-6
V: TRBV6-1
size: once
D: .
DNA: TGTGCCAGCAGTGAAGAAGAGAGCTCTGGGGCCAACGTCCTGACTTTC
CDR3: CASSEEESSGANVLTF

J: TRBJ2-1
V: TRBV19
size: .
D: .
DNA: TGTGCCAGTAGACAAGGAGGGAGCTCCTACAATGAGCAGTTCTTC
CDR3: CASRQGGSSYNEQFF

J: TRBJ1-1
V: TRBV27
size: .
D: .
DNA: TGTGCCAGCACCATCGGGGGGGGAAGGGGCACTGAAGCTTTCTTT
CDR3: CASTIGGGRGTEAFF

J: TRBJ1-1
V: TRBV14
size: .
D: .
DNA: TGTGCCAGCAGCCAAGGGGGGGGCGTCACTGAAGCTTTCTTT
CDR3: CASSQGGGVTEAFF

J: TRBJ2-7
V: TRBV29-1
size: .
D: .
DNA: TGCAGCGTGGGAAGAGACAGGTTTGTCGAGCAGTACTTC
CDR3: CSVGRDRFVEQYF

J: TRBJ2-7
V: TRBV5-6
size: .
D: TRBD1
DNA: TGTGCCAGCAGCAGCGGACAGGTCTACTACGAGCAGTACTTC
CDR3: CASSSGQVYYEQYF

J: TRBJ1-5
V: TRBV21-1
size: .
D: .
DNA: .
CDR3: CASSLVGSGNQPQHF

J: TRBJ2-1
V: TRBV5-1
size: few
D: .
DNA: TGCGCCAGCACCCTGGGGGCGGGGGTGTACAATGAGCAGTTCTTC
CDR3: CASTLGAGVYNEQFF

J: TRBJ2-7
V: TRBV6-1
size: .
D: TRBD1
DNA: TGTGCCAGCAGTGACAGACAGGGGGCCTACTACGAGCAGTACTTC
CDR3: CASSDRQGAYYEQYF

J: TRBJ2-7
V: TRBV6-1
size: .
D: TRBD1
DNA: TGTGCCAGCAGCCTAGACAGGGGGAGTAACGAGCAGTACTTC
CDR3: CASSLDRGSNEQYF

J: TRBJ1-2
V: TRBV6-5
size: .
D: .
DNA: TGTGCCAGCAGCCCACGTACACCCGCTAACTATGGCTACACCTTC
CDR3: CASSPRTPANYGYTF

J: TRBJ2-3
V: TRBV7-3
size: once
D: TRBD2
DNA: TGTGCCAGCAGCTCCGAGACTAGCCTGGCAGATACGCAGTATTTT
CDR3: CASSSETSLADTQYF

J: TRBJ2-7
V: TRBV30
size: many
D: .
DNA: TGTGCCTGGAGTCGGGACAAGTGGTACGAGCAGTACTTC
CDR3: CAWSRDKWYEQYF

J: TRBJ1-1
V: TRBV7-6
size: .
D: TRBD1
DNA: TGTGCCAGCAGGAGAGGGGCGGGACAGGGCTCACGGGCATCCATATTT
CDR3: CASRRGAGQGSRASIF

J: TRBJ1-3
V: TRBV2
size: .
D: TRBD1
DNA: TGTGCCAGCAGTGGGACAGGGCCAGGAAACACCATATATTTT
CDR3: CASSGTGPGNTIYF

J: TRBJ1-2
V: TRBV19
size: .
D: TRBD1
DNA: TGTGCCAGTAGTCCGGACAGGAGTTGGAGGGGTGGCTACACCTTC
CDR3: CASSPDRSWRGGYTF

J: TRBJ2-1
V: TRBV20-1
size: .
D: TRBD2
DNA: TGCAGTGCTACTAGCGGGGCCCAGTTCTTC
CDR3: CSATSGAQFF

J: TRBJ2-1
V: TRBV19
size: .
D: TRBD2
DNA: TGTGCCAGTAGTACCATAAGCGGGGGCAGTTCCTACAATGAGCAGTTCTTC
CDR3: CASSTISGGSSYNEQFF

J: TRBJ2-5
V: TRBV7-3
size: .
D: .
DNA: TGTGCCAGCAGCGTATCAGGGGGGCGGGAGACCCAGTACTTC
CDR3: CASSVSGGRETQYF

J: TRBJ2-3
V: TRBV30
size: once
D: TRBD2
DNA: TGTGCCTGGAGCGCCGGGACTAGCGGAAAGACAGATACGCAGTATTTT
CDR3: CAWSAGTSGKTDTQYF

J: TRBJ2-5
V: TRBV14
size: .
D: TRBD2
DNA: TGTGCCAGCAGCCACGGGGGGTCGATAGAGACCCAGTACTTC
CDR3: CASSHGGSIETQYF

J: TRBJ2-7
V: TRBV19
size: .
D: .
DNA: TGTGCCAGTAGGAAAGGGGGATCGGGGACCACCTACGAGCAGTACTTC
CDR3: CASRKGGSGTTYEQYF

J: TRBJ1-1
V: TRBV27
size: .
D: .
DNA: TGTGCCAGCAGTTGGATGGGGGGCACTGAAGCTTTCTTT
CDR3: CASSWMGGTEAFF

J: TRBJ2-1
V: TRBV2
size: .
D: TRBD2
DNA: TGTGCCAGCAGTGAAATAGCGGGGGGCTCCAATGAGCAGTTCTTC
CDR3: CASSEIAGGSNEQFF

J: TRBJ2-2
V: TRBV7-8
size: .
D: .
DNA: TGTGCCAGCAGCGCGGGGAACACCGGGGAGCTGTTTTTT
CDR3: CASSAGNTGELFF

J: TRBJ2-3
V: TRBV5-1
size: .
D: TRBD2
DNA: TGCGCCAGCAGCAACCGGGGGGCAGATACGCAGTATTTT
CDR3: CASSNRGADTQYF

J: TRBJ1-2
V: TRBV25-1
size: .
D: .
DNA: TGTGCCAGCAGGAATACAGGGTCCGGTAGTGGCTACACCTTC
CDR3: CASRNTGSGSGYTF

J: TRBJ1-5
V: TRBV7-2
size: .
D: TRBD1
DNA: TGTGCCAGCAGTTACAGGGGAAATCAGCCCCAGCATTTT
CDR3: CASSYRGNQPQHF

J: TRBJ2-3
V: TRBV7-6
size: .
D: TRBD2
DNA: TGTGCCAGCAGCTTAAACGGACTAGCGGGACCTGGGTATTTT
CDR3: CASSLNGLAGPGYF

J: TRBJ2-7
V: TRBV6-5
size: .
D: TRBD2
DNA: TGTGCCAGCAGTTCCGGGGGGGAGCAGTACTTC
CDR3: CASSSGGEQYF

J: TRBJ2-7
V: TRBV2
size: .
D: .
DNA: TGTGCCAGCGGTACGGGACTCCATAGCTACGAGCAGTACTTC
CDR3: CASGTGLHSYEQYF

J: TRBJ1-4
V: TRBV9
size: .
D: .
DNA: TGTGCCAGCAGCGTTACAGGGATTACTAATGAAAAACTGTTTTTT
CDR3: CASSVTGITNEKLFF

J: TRBJ1-2
V: TRBV6-5
size: .
D: TRBD1
DNA: TGTGCCAGCAGAGAGACCGGGACAGCAGATGGCTACACCTTC
CDR3: CASRETGTADGYTF

J: TRBJ1-1
V: TRBV19
size: .
D: .
DNA: TGTGCCAGTAGTATAATCCCGACAGACATGAACACTGAAGCTTTCTTT
CDR3: CASSIIPTDMNTEAFF